The sequence of this T cell receptor (beta chain) was determined in a study of shared clonotypes between healthy human individuals. V dropped 2 bases and J dropped 0 bases, with 12 bases sitting between them. Germline CDR1 and CDR2: SGHKS and YYEKEE (reference sequence). CDR3 length: 16 amino acids. This table comes from immunoSEQ multiplex PCR, and its TCRdb copy is limited to in-frame clones, with some not included. In the table there are 2 million to 2.5 million clones, around 95% of which are singletons. Sequencing used naive CD4+ T cells sorted from blood. The sample's subset: CD45RA+ positively selected. This sequence originates from a man aged 18 to 35 in good health. The genes are TRBV5-5 and TRBJ1-3; D is uncertain. Here the CDR3 reads CASSFRFQNSGNTIYF. CDR3 DNA: TGTGCCAGCAGCTTTAGGTTTCAGAACTCTGGAAACACCATATATTTT.